Included here is one T cell receptor beta chain sequence, with context. Its antigen remains unidentified. TCR beta libraries were prepared from cDNA with unique molecular identifiers. From roughly 1 to 10 million T cells, around 500,000 cDNA molecules were obtained. One entry per CDR3 protein results from TCRdb running MiXCR on the PCR reads. This table holds about 380,000 distinct CDR3 sequences, less than 35% found once. The V and J ends lost 11 bases and 0 bases, in that order; junction bases with no gene match: 7. The CDR3 length is 14 residues. The germline V gene encodes CDR1 MNHEY and CDR2 SMNVEV (reference sequence). These data are taken from a study of post-analysis software for immune sequencing data. Study-level results: Controls had lower frequencies than patients of about 5 TRBV segments, which included TRBV5-6, TRBV5-1 and TRBV20-1. Samples from one preparation batch, clustered by F measure, grouped strongly together.

Sequencing used blood. The TCR originated in a girl under 18 with multiple sclerosis. V is TRBV27 and J is TRBJ2-3; 8 bases map to TRBD2. DNA of the CDR3: TGTGCCGGGGAAGCGGGGGTTAGCACAGATACGCAGTATTTT. Amino acids: CAGEAGVSTDTQYF.